The 16 T cell receptor beta chains reported below all come from one sample, sequenced in a study of response to subunit inactivated influenza vaccine (dated by TCRdb to the late 2010s). The library was built by means of RT-PCR. Instrument on record: Illumina HiSeq 2500. Using fastp trimming at Q25 and MiXCR clonotype assembly, TCRdb reanalyzed the public sequencing data and kept in-frame beta chains. Identical CDR3 proteins give one entry, which carries the most common genes and DNA. This sample is represented by about 650,000 distinct CDR3 sequences; about 15% of them were singletons. The top ten constitute about 9.9% of the sample. Sample: PBMCs from blood, taken 11 to 12 days after vaccination. The receptor set was obtained from a middle-aged man who received an inactivated influenza vaccine. Donor details come from another sample of the same person, matched by shared clones.

V gene TRBV28 combines with J gene TRBJ1-2; D perhaps matches TRBD1 (5 bases). The CDR3 spans 16 residues. Between the trimmed V and J ends, which lost 6 bases and 0 bases, there was a span of 17 bases. In germline, CDR1 is MDHEN, CDR2 SYDVKM. The CDR3 nucleotides are TGTGCCAGCAGATTAACCCCTGGGACGTCTAACTATGGCTACACCTTC. Translated: CASRLTPGTSNYGYTF.

The gene calls are TRBV10-3 and TRBJ1-2; D call uncertain. V dropped 2 bases and J dropped 2 bases, with 6 bases sitting between them. CDR1 and CDR2 (germline): ENHRY, SYGVKD. The CDR3 totals 13 residues. DNA for the CDR3: TGTGCCATCAGTGAGGGCGGCAACTATGGCTACACCTTC. Protein sequence: CAISEGGNYGYTF.

The sample holds many counts of this clonotype. The chain joins TRBV30 to TRBJ1-1; D is unclear. V lost 0 bases and J 4 bases, leaving 21 bases between the germline ends. The CDR3 spans 17 residues. Germline values: CDR1 GTSNPN, CDR2 SVGIG (reference sequence). The CDR3 sequence: CAWSVIGLRRMGTEAFF. The CDR3 coding sequence is TGTGCCTGGAGTGTAATAGGGCTCCGTAGGATGGGCACTGAAGCTTTCTTT.

This clonotype was seen more than once but under ten times. This chain links TRBV6-2 or TRBV6-3 with TRBJ2-2; 10 bases fit TRBD2. The V gene's germline CDR1 is MNHEY and CDR2 SVGEGT. The CDR3 sequence is 19 residues long. V gave up 1 base and J gave up 5 bases; unmatched junction bases: 13. CDR3 sequence: CASSYYNERAGGDTGELFF. As DNA, the CDR3 is TGTGCCAGCAGTTACTACAACGAAAGAGCGGGAGGGGATACCGGGGAGCTGTTTTTT.

This clonotype was observed a few times. Possible read error: a much larger clone is one base away. The chain combines TRBV20-1 with TRBJ2-5; TRBD2 might be the D (5 bases). This CDR3 comprises 16 residues. Germline V CDR1 and CDR2: DFQATT, SNEGSKA (reference sequence). CDR3 bases: TGCTGTGCTAGTTCCGGCGGGCTGTCTACCCAAGAGACCCAGTACTTC. It codes for CCASSGGLSTQETQYF.

This clonotype appeared a few times. This sequence joins TRBV9 and TRBJ1-1; no firm D call. Trimming left V 0 bases short and J 11 bases short, with 14 bases between. The germline V gene has CDR1 SGDLS and CDR2 YYNGEE. The CDR3 runs 13 residues. In DNA, the CDR3 is TGTGCCAGCAGCGTAGGTAGTGGCGGTGAGGCTTTCTTT. Amino acid sequence: CASSVGSGGEAFF.

This clonotype was detected a few times. J is TRBJ1-4 and V is TRBV4-3; D gene ambiguous. This CDR3 comprises 14 residues. Trimming pared 1 base from V and 7 bases from J, leaving 10 bases between. Germline V gene lookup returns CDR1 LGHNA and CDR2 YSLEER. CDR3 nucleotides: TGCGCCAGCAGCCAAGTCCTCGGGTCTGAAAAACTGTTTTTT. The encoded protein is CASSQVLGSEKLFF.

The rearrangement joins TRBV28 to TRBJ2-5, with 7 bases lining up with TRBD1. The CDR3 is 16 amino acids. The germline V gene has CDR1 MDHEN and CDR2 SYDVKM. Trimming removed 0 bases from V and 5 bases from J; junction bases left unmatched: 9. CDR3 region: CASSLWGEGARETQYF. The CDR3, as DNA: TGTGCCAGCAGTTTATGGGGCGAGGGGGCTCGGGAGACCCAGTACTTC. Using reference TRBV28 and TRBJ2-5 for the parts outside the CDR3, the full variable domain is DVKVTQSSRYLVKRTGEKVFLECVQDMDHENMFWYRQDPGLGLRLIYFSYDVKMKEKGDIPEGYSVSREKKERFSLILESASTNQTSMYLCASSLWGEGARETQYFGPGTRLLVL.

The genes are TRBV29-1 and TRBJ1-5; a possible D gene is TRBD1 (6 bases). The CDR3 has 15 residues. The V gene's germline CDR1 is SQVTM and CDR2 ANQGSEA. V lost 2 bases to trimming and J lost 4 bases, with 15 bases between them. The CDR3 is CSVEITGNPNQPQHF. CDR3 in DNA: TGCAGCGTTGAAATAACAGGGAATCCTAATCAGCCCCAGCATTTT.

The chain joins TRBV6-4 to TRBJ2-1; D gene uncertain. V gave up 5 bases and J gave up 5 bases, with 13 bases separating them. CDR3 size: 14 residues. The V gene's germline CDR1 is MRHNA and CDR2 SNTAGT. The CDR3 coding sequence is TGTGCCAGCAGTTCGGTAGTGGGAAACAATGAGCAGTTCTTC. The encoded protein is CASSSVVGNNEQFF.

This clonotype was detected only a few times. V gene TRBV7-9 combines with J gene TRBJ2-7; the D call may be TRBD1 or TRBD2 (5 bases each). Germline CDR1 SEHNR, CDR2 FQNEAQ (reference sequence). V was clipped by 5 bases and J by 3 bases, with 8 bases between them. The length of the CDR3 is 12 residues. In DNA form, the CDR3 reads TGTGCCAGCAGCGTGGGGGACTACGAGCAGTACTTC. This encodes CASSVGDYEQYF. The full variable domain, with the rest looked up from reference TRBV7-9 and TRBJ2-7, is DTGVSQNPRHKITKRGQNVTFRCDPISEHNRLYWYRQTLGQGPEFLTYFQNEAQLEKSRLLSDRFSAERPKGSFSTLEIQRTEQGDSAMYLCASSVGDYEQYFGPGTRLTVT.

DNA of the CDR3: TGTGCCAGCAGCTTAGGTGGGGGGCAAGATTACAATGAGCAGTTCTTC. It translates to CASSLGGGQDYNEQFF. The genes are TRBV7-2 and TRBJ2-1; TRBD1 or TRBD2 may be the D gene (6 bases each). Trimming took off 1 base at V and 4 bases at J, with 14 bases between the two ends. The CDR3 is 16 amino acids. Germline CDR1 reads SGHTA; CDR2 reads FQGNSA. The full variable domain, its missing parts supplied by reference TRBV7-2 and TRBJ2-1, is GAGVSQSPSNKVTEKGKDVELRCDPISGHTALYWYRQSLGQGLEFLIYFQGNSAPDKSGLPSDRFSAERTGGSVSTLTIQRTQQEDSAVYLCASSLGGGQDYNEQFFGPGTRLTVL.

This rearrangement joins TRBV12-3 or TRBV12-4 to TRBJ2-7; 9 bases map to TRBD1. The CDR3 sequence is 15 residues long. V was clipped by 5 bases and J by 4 bases; unmatched bases: 9. The CDR3 bases are TGTGCCAGCAGTCCGGGGACAGGGAACCAGTACGAGCAGTACTTC. Translating it yields CASSPGTGNQYEQYF.

CDR3 DNA sequence: TGCAGTGCACGAACTAGCGGGAGGGCCTACGAGCAGTACTTC. This encodes CSARTSGRAYEQYF. This chain connects TRBV20-1 to TRBJ2-7; 13 nucleotides agree with TRBD2. Trimming removed 6 bases from V and 2 bases from J; junction bases left unmatched: 4. The length of the CDR3 is 14 residues. Germline V gene sequence: CDR1 DFQATT, CDR2 SNEGSKA (reference sequence).

There are many counts of this clonotype. The chain carries TRBV7-2 and TRBJ2-3, with 12 bases identical to TRBD2. The CDR3 runs 15 residues. The ends lost 5 bases at V and 4 bases at J; junction bases unmatched: 4. Germline V gives CDR1 SGHTA, CDR2 FQGNSA. Written as DNA, the CDR3 is TGTGCCAGCAGCAGACTAGCGGGAGCAGCAGATACGCAGTATTTT. This encodes CASSRLAGAADTQYF.

This clonotype occurred a few times. V and J are TRBV10-3 and TRBJ2-2; a possible D gene is TRBD1 (7 bases). CDR1 and CDR2 from the germline V gene are ENHRY and SYGVKD. Trimming left V 3 bases short and J 1 base short, with 9 bases between. There are 15 residues in the CDR3. In DNA form, the CDR3 reads TGTGCCATCAGTGACAGGGGGGTGAACACCGGGGAGCTGTTTTTT. Translation gives CAISDRGVNTGELFF.